This paragraph covers one T cell receptor beta chain sequence. Germline V CDR1 and CDR2: SNHLY, FYNNEI. V dropped 3 bases and J dropped 4 bases, with 23 bases sitting between them. The CDR3 totals 18 residues. The data belong to a study of control samples from healthy donors and cancer patients. Data came from immunoSEQ multiplex PCR; TCRdb stores just in-frame clones and leaves some out. This table holds about 140,000 clones, about nine tenths found once. The rearrangement links TRBV2 to TRBJ2-3; D unclear. Sequenced material: blood. This receptor was obtained from a man aged 25 to 45 in good health. The CDR3 region has the DNA TGTGCCAGCAGTGAGGCTTTCGGGCGGAGTGGGGATCCAGATACGCAGTATTTT. It is translated as CASSEAFGRSGDPDTQYF.